A single sample gave rise to the 4 T cell receptor beta chains below, sequenced in a study of identical twins. TCRdb analysed the 5' RACE reads with MiXCR anew, one entry per CDR3 protein. This sample has 470,000 or so distinct CDR3 sequences, with less than 25% found just once. The data also belong to a second study, concerning T cells expressing NK-cell markers.

The material sequenced was CD4+ T cells sorted from blood. The receptor set was obtained from a woman between 18 and 30 years old in good health.

The gene calls are TRBV20-1 and TRBJ2-7; the D gene is possibly TRBD1 (8 bases). The CDR3 has 14 amino acids. The V gene lost 1 base and the J gene lost 7 bases, with 17 bases spanning the gap. Per the germline V gene, CDR1 is DFQATT and CDR2 is SNEGSKA (reference sequence). CDR3 protein: CSARALTGGGEQYF. The CDR3 DNA follows: TGCAGTGCTAGAGCCCTCACAGGGGGAGGGGAGCAGTACTTC.

The chain carries TRBV29-1 and TRBJ2-3, with 13 bases identical to TRBD2. The CDR3 length is 15 residues. Germline V gene sequence: CDR1 SQVTM, CDR2 ANQGSEA. The CDR3 reads CSWSGTSGNTDTQYF. The CDR3 DNA reads TGCAGTTGGTCTGGGACTAGCGGGAACACAGATACGCAGTATTTT.

The V call is TRBV5-1, the J call TRBJ1-2; D not certain. The CDR3 is 15 residues long. Trimming shortened V by 1 base and J by 7 bases, and 17 bases separated the two germline ends. Looked up from germline, CDR1 is SGHRS and CDR2 is YFSETQ. In DNA, the CDR3 is TGCGCCAGCAGCTTGAGCGGGGTTACCTCCATTGGCTACACCTTC. It specifies CASSLSGVTSIGYTF.

The genes are TRBV10-3 and TRBJ1-6; 8 bases map to TRBD1. V was pared by 7 bases and J by 10 bases, with 9 bases of the junction left unmatched. Germline CDR1 and CDR2: ENHRY and SYGVKD. The CDR3 contains 14 residues. CDR3 sequence reads: CAINDSGGGSPLHF. CDR3 coding DNA: TGTGCCATCAATGACTCAGGGGGCGGCTCACCCCTCCACTTT.